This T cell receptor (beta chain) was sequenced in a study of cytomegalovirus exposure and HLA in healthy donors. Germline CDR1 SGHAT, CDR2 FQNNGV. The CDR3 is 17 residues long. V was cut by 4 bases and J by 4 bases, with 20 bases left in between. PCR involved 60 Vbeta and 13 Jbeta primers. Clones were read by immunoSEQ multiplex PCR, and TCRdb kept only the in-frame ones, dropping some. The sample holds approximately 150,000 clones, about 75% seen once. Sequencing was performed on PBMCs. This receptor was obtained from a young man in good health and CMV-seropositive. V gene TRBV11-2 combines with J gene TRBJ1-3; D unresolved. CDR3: CASSSGDGFISGNTIYF. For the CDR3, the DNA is TGTGCCAGCAGCTCGGGAGACGGGTTTATCTCCGGAAACACCATATATTTT.